This T cell receptor (beta chain) derives from a study of blood T cell repertoires in COVID-19. In the authors' workflow: Amplified reference gene primers provided the basis for estimating nucleated cell counts. TCRdb's table, derived via immunoSEQ multiplex PCR, lists solely in-frame clones and lacks some. V and J calls and clone size are given by that table; D and trimming were obtained from the DNA. The sample records approximately 180,000 clones, 87% being singletons. CDR1 is MDHEN and CDR2 is SYDVKM in the germline V gene. Losses at the gene ends were 6 bases for V and 5 bases for J; bases not matched to a gene: 12. The CDR3 is 15 residues long. Recruited during active infection, patients (from Seattle) were subsequently followed longitudinally.

The sample comprised peripheral blood. The genes are TRBV28 and TRBJ2-7; 8 bases are a match to TRBD1. The sequence was obtained from a woman aged 70-85 years with COVID-19, enrolled during active disease. The CDR3 sequence is CASSPPPGQAHEQYF. Written as DNA, the CDR3 is TGTGCCAGCAGCCCCCCGCCGGGACAGGCTCACGAGCAGTACTTC.